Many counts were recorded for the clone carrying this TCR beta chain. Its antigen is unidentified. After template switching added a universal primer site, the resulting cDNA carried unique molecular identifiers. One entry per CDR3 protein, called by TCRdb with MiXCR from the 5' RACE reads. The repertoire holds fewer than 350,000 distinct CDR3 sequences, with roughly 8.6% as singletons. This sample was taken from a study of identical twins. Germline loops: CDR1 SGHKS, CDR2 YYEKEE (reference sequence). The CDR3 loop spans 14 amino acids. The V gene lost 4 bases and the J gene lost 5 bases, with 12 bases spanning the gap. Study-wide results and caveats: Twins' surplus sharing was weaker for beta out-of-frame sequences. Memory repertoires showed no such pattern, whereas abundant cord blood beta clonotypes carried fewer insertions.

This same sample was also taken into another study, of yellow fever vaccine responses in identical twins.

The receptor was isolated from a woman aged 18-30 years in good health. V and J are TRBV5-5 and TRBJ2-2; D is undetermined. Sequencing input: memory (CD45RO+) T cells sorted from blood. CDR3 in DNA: TGTGCCAGCAGCCTACGGGCCGTAACCGGGGAGCTGTTTTTT. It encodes CASSLRAVTGELFF.